This T cell receptor (beta chain) was identified during a study of blood T cells in healthy people across ages. Germline-derived CDR1 and CDR2 are MGHRA and YSYEKL. The CDR3 loop spans 14 amino acids. J lost 6 bases, V lost 5 bases, and 9 bases had no gene match. The second PCR ran roughly 6 to 12 cycles with a sample-barcoded 5' primer and J-beta primers. TCRdb fed the 5' RACE reads into MiXCR, producing one record per CDR3 protein. The sample records over 1,300,000 distinct CDR3 sequences, approximately 60% being singletons. What was sequenced was blood. The chain has TRBV4-1 and TRBJ2-7; 8 positions match TRBD2. The source is a man aged 18 to 30 in good health. CDR3 in DNA: TGCGCCAGCAGCGTAGCAGCGGGAGCTTTCGAGCAGTACTTC. Amino acid sequence: CASSVAAGAFEQYF.